The entry below gives a single TCR beta chain sequence along with its context. The CDR3 spans 19 residues. Germline lookup yields CDR1 LGHNA and CDR2 YSLEER. V gave up 0 bases and J gave up 1 base; unmatched junction bases: 14. Original analysis: Reference gene primer amplification in the assay estimated nucleated cell counts. Profiling relied on immunoSEQ multiplex PCR, and the TCRdb table lists in-frame clones only, not all of them. From that table come the V and J calls and clone size; the DNA was used to work out D and trimming. This table has over 110,000 clones, more than 65% appearing once. This entry is derived from a study of blood T cell repertoires in COVID-19. Study-wide context: Collection of acute and convalescent COVID-19 samples took place in the United States, Italy and Spain. In each case, the material was cDNA or gDNA derived from T cells, B-cell-depleted T cells, or PBMCs.

The specimen sequenced was peripheral blood. This TCR derives from a man aged 55-75 years with active or convalescent COVID-19. The chain recombines TRBV4-3 with TRBJ1-1; 7 bases are a match to TRBD1. The CDR3 loop is CASSQERGTAGARNTEAFF. DNA of the CDR3: TGCGCCAGCAGCCAAGAGAGGGGGACAGCAGGAGCGAGGAACACTGAAGCTTTCTTT.